The 20 T cell receptor beta chains presented below share a single source sample, sequenced in a study of regulatory T cells in long-lasting Graves disease. Documented time point: newly diagnosed GD, antithyroid drugs for less than 3 months. PBMC-extracted RNA yielded the TCR library. Investigators prepared the TCR beta libraries by applying iRepertoire HTBI primers and Arm-PCR of CDR3 regions. TCRdb reprocessed the multiplex PCR reads with MiXCR, giving one entry per CDR3 protein. The sample has hundreds of thousands of distinct CDR3 sequences; roughly 14% are singletons. These data are also associated with another study on T cells in Graves' hyperthyroidism and ophthalmopathy.

The sequencing used peripheral blood mononuclear cells (PBMCs), collected at new diagnosis, from a patient treated with antithyroid drugs. These TCRs come from a young man with Graves disease.

The chain has TRBV7-6 and TRBJ2-3, with a tentative D call TRBD2 (6 bases). The V end lost 5 bases, the J end lost 0 bases, and 12 bases lay between the germline ends. Germline lookup yields CDR1 SGHVS and CDR2 FNYEAQ. CDR3 length equals 15 residues. CDR3 sequence (DNA): TGTGCCAGCAGCCACCGGGGGAGAAGCACAGATACGCAGTATTTT. Translated: CASSHRGRSTDTQYF.

This clonotype was counted a few times. The chain joins TRBV18 to TRBJ2-7; 9 positions match TRBD2. The V and J ends lost 2 bases and 2 bases, in that order; junction bases with no gene match: 1. The CDR3 spans 14 residues. The germline V gene encodes CDR1 KGHSH and CDR2 LQKENI. CDR3: CASSPAGGAYEQYF. CDR3 nucleotide sequence: TGTGCCAGCTCACCAGCGGGGGGGGCCTACGAGCAGTACTTC.

The chain employs TRBV6-5 and TRBJ2-5, with TRBD2 matching 7 bases. CDR3 size: 14 residues. CDR1 and CDR2 (germline): MNHEY, SVGAGI. The junction had 3 bases not matched to a gene; V was cut back by 2 bases and J by 3 bases. The CDR3 coding sequence is TGTGCCAGCAGTTACACAAGCGGGGAAGAGACCCAGTACTTC. Amino acid sequence: CASSYTSGEETQYF.

This clonotype was recorded many times. J is TRBJ1-5 and V is TRBV5-1; TRBD1 matches at 8 bases. Germline loops: CDR1 SGHRS, CDR2 YFSETQ. J gave up 6 bases and V 0 bases, and 11 bases lay outside the gene matches. The CDR3 is 17 residues long. The CDR3 DNA reads TGCGCCAGCAGCTTGGAAGGGCAGACAGGGGTTGGTCAGCCCCAGCATTTT. Amino acids: CASSLEGQTGVGQPQHF.

In its sample, this clonotype was seen many times. The gene calls are TRBV3-1 and TRBJ2-7; D unresolved. The V gene lost 2 bases and the J gene lost 6 bases, with 8 bases spanning the gap. Germline assignment: CDR1 LGHDT and CDR2 YNNKEL (reference sequence). CDR3 size: 12 residues. CDR3 DNA: TGTGCCAGCAGCCAATTGCGGACCGAGCAGTACTTC. Translating gives CASSQLRTEQYF.

This clonotype was seen only a few times. The V call is TRBV18, the J call TRBJ1-4, with D unresolved. The germline gives CDR1 KGHSH, CDR2 LQKENI. Trimming took off 4 bases at V and 0 bases at J, with 9 bases between the two ends. There are 15 residues in the CDR3. Written as DNA, the CDR3 is TGTGCCAGCTCACTTAACAGTGCAACTAATGAAAAACTGTTTTTT. It specifies CASSLNSATNEKLFF. The full variable domain, rest sourced from reference TRBV18 and TRBJ1-4, is NAGVMQNPRHLVRRRGQEARLRCSPMKGHSHVYWYRQLPEEGLKFMVYLQKENIIDESGMPKERFSAEFPKEGPSILRIQQVVRGDSAAYFCASSLNSATNEKLFFGSGTQLSVL.

This clonotype was recorded many times. The CDR3 loop reads CSAGGRTNYEQYF. In DNA, the CDR3 is TGCAGTGCTGGGGGACGGACGAACTACGAGCAGTACTTC. The rearrangement joins TRBV20-1 to TRBJ2-7, with D perhaps assigned TRBD1 or TRBD2 (5 bases each). Trimming took 5 bases from V and 3 from J, leaving 14 bases between them. Germline CDR1 DFQATT, CDR2 SNEGSKA (reference sequence). The CDR3 has 13 amino acids.

This clonotype was seen many times. The chain has TRBV27 and TRBJ2-3, with 14 bases aligning to TRBD2. The DNA end lines up better with TRBJ2-7; the J call may be wrong. The germline V gene has CDR1 MNHEY and CDR2 SMNVEV (reference sequence). The CDR3 runs 13 residues. Written as DNA, the CDR3 is TGTGCCAGCAGGGGACTAGCGGGAGTCGAGCAGTACTTC. It yields the protein CASRGLAGVEQYF.

This clonotype was detected many times. The genes are TRBV20-1 and TRBJ2-2; 14 nucleotides line up with TRBD2. Germline lookup yields CDR1 DFQATT and CDR2 SNEGSKA (reference sequence). The J segment lost 1 base and the V segment lost 6 bases, leaving 4 bases of the junction unmatched. The CDR3 runs 16 residues. The CDR3 nucleotides read TGCAGTGCCACCGGGACTAGCGGGAGGAACACCGGGGAGCTGTTTTTT. It yields the protein CSATGTSGRNTGELFF.

This clonotype was detected ten times or more. Germline is not matched at one junction end, which may reflect a read error. The gene calls are TRBV12-5 and TRBJ2-5, with 9 bases aligning to TRBD1. CDR1 and CDR2 (germline): LGHNT, FRNRAP. This CDR3 comprises 14 residues. CDR3 sequence reads: CATGPGQGEETQYF. The CDR3 bases are TGTGCTACTGGTCCGGGACAGGGAGAAGAGACCCAGTACTTC.

Many counts were recorded for this clonotype. The chain joins TRBV10-3 to TRBJ2-3; 10 bases line up with TRBD2. The CDR3 extends over 14 amino acids. The germline V gene encodes CDR1 ENHRY and CDR2 SYGVKD. Trimming took 6 bases from V and 5 from J; bases not matched to a gene: 5. CDR3 amino acids: CAIRKREGGDTQYF. Here the CDR3 DNA reads TGTGCCATCAGAAAGCGGGAGGGCGGAGATACGCAGTATTTT.

This clonotype was counted at least ten times. This rearrangement joins TRBV7-9 to TRBJ2-7; D is undetermined. In germline, CDR1 is SEHNR, CDR2 FQNEAQ (reference sequence). This CDR3 is built from 11 residues. Trimming took off 5 bases at V and 9 bases at J, with 11 bases between the two ends. DNA of the CDR3: TGTGCCAGCAGCCGCGAGAGAGGGCAGTACTTC. This gives the protein CASSRERGQYF.

This clonotype was seen repeatedly, ten times or more. A junction boundary mismatches the germline segment, possibly from a read error. The chain is built from TRBV12-3 or TRBV12-4 and TRBJ1-5; D is unclear. The CDR3 is 13 residues long. Here the CDR3 DNA reads TGCGCCAGCAGCTTAGAGGGTCGTCAGCCCCAGCATTTT. It translates to CASSLEGRQPQHF.

This clonotype has a count of ten or more. The V call is TRBV5-1, the J call TRBJ1-2; 8 nucleotides agree with TRBD1. The CDR3 sequence is 15 residues long. V shed 4 bases, J shed 4 bases, and the junction held 9 bases outside the gene matches. Looked up from germline, CDR1 is SGHRS and CDR2 is YFSETQ. The DNA for the CDR3 is TGCGCCAGCAGCGTCGCGGGACAGGAGTCCTATGGCTACACCTTC. It translates to CASSVAGQESYGYTF. The full variable domain, rest sourced from reference TRBV5-1 and TRBJ1-2, is KAGVTQTPRYLIKTRGQQVTLSCSPISGHRSVSWYQQTPGQGLQFLFEYFSETQRNKGNFPGRFSGRQFSNSRSEMNVSTLELGDSALYLCASSVAGQESYGYTFGSGTRLTVV.

This clonotype was seen only a few times. This sequence joins TRBV13 and TRBJ2-7; 7 bases align to TRBD2. J was trimmed by 0 bases and V by 2 bases; bases with no gene match: 7. CDR3 length: 16 amino acids. CDR1 is PRHDT, CDR2 FYEKMQ, per germline (reference sequence). The CDR3, as DNA: TGTGCCAGCAGCTTACGGGGCGGGGGAGACTCCTACGAGCAGTACTTC. Residues: CASSLRGGGDSYEQYF.

The genes are TRBV27 and TRBJ1-6; 9 bases are a match to TRBD1. V gave up 7 bases and J gave up 0 bases; unmatched junction bases: 22. Germline assignment: CDR1 MNHEY and CDR2 SMNVEV (reference sequence). The CDR3 totals 22 residues. CDR3 DNA sequence: TGTGCCAGCACCTTACACCGCCCCGGGACAGGGCGCCCAAGCTCCTATAATTCACCCCTCCACTTT. This gives the protein CASTLHRPGTGRPSSYNSPLHF.

This clonotype was found many times. V and J are TRBV28 and TRBJ2-7, with 7 bases matching TRBD1. Germline V gives CDR1 MDHEN, CDR2 SYDVKM. The ends lost 11 bases at V and 3 bases at J; junction bases unmatched: 7. The CDR3 spans 12 residues. This CDR3 reads CAVTGKGYEQYF. For the CDR3, the DNA is TGTGCCGTGACAGGGAAAGGCTACGAGCAGTACTTC.

The chain employs TRBV27 and TRBJ1-5; D is undetermined. The CDR3 is 15 residues long. V gave up 6 bases and J gave up 2 bases, with 14 bases separating them. Per the germline V gene, CDR1 is MNHEY and CDR2 is SMNVEV (reference sequence). CDR3 nucleotides: TGTGCCAGCAGATCTGAGGGTTCGGGCAATCAGCCCCAGCATTTT. Protein product: CASRSEGSGNQPQHF.

V gene TRBV3-1 combines with J gene TRBJ2-5; D tentatively reads TRBD1 or TRBD2 (5 bases each). Trimming shortened V by 1 base and J by 0 bases, and 9 bases separated the two germline ends. This CDR3 has 15 amino acids. Per the germline V gene, CDR1 is LGHDT and CDR2 is YNNKEL (reference sequence). The CDR3 loop is CASSQAGANQETQYF. The CDR3 DNA reads as TGTGCCAGCAGCCAAGCCGGGGCTAACCAAGAGACCCAGTACTTC.

This clonotype was found many times. The genes are TRBV6-1 and TRBJ1-5; 7 nucleotides line up with TRBD1. Germline CDR1 MNHNS, CDR2 SASEGT. Trimming removed 5 bases from V and 6 bases from J; junction bases left unmatched: 10. The CDR3 extends over 15 amino acids. In nucleotides, the CDR3 is TGTGCCAGCAGTCCGGACAGGAGATCGGCTCAGCCCCAGCATTTT. It specifies CASSPDRRSAQPQHF.